This T cell receptor (beta chain) was recorded in a study of T cell responses to AZD1222 COVID-19 vaccine. Study in general: Second-dose schedules of about 4 or about 12 weeks were combined.

Using immunoSEQ multiplex PCR, the repertoire was profiled, and TCRdb retains in-frame clones only, with some absent. This sample has tens of thousands of clones, with around four fifths found just once. The CDR3 totals 15 residues. V was clipped by 4 bases and J by 3 bases; unmatched bases: 8. The germline gives CDR1 SGHNT, CDR2 YYREEE (reference sequence). Points on this clone: Antigen: not known.

Study-wide findings and caveats: The repertoires were collected only after the peak T cell response. The donor cohort was predominantly white British with a female majority, and clonal diversity may have been underestimated.

The specimen comprised peripheral blood, sampled on day 0 of AZD1222 vaccination. The receptor was isolated from an adult in good health. V is TRBV5-4 and J is TRBJ2-7, with 9 bases aligning to TRBD1. For the CDR3, the DNA is TGTGCCAGCAGCCCGGGACAGGGAAACGTCTACGAGCAGTACTTC. The encoded protein is CASSPGQGNVYEQYF.